Below are 11 T cell receptor beta chains sequenced from a single sample in a study of blood T cell repertoires in COVID-19. The assay was immunoSEQ multiplex PCR, and TCRdb's table has in-frame clones only and misses some. In the table there are about 220,000 clones, 86% of which are singletons. The sequenced sample consisted of peripheral blood. These receptors were obtained from a man under 40 who had recovered from COVID-19.

The rearrangement uses TRBV10-2 and TRBJ2-1; TRBD1 is a possible D gene (6 bases). The V and J ends lost 5 bases and 4 bases respectively, with 12 bases between them. This CDR3 has 14 amino acids. Germline-derived CDR1 and CDR2 are WSHSY and SAAADI. CDR3 nucleotides: TGCGCCAGCAGTTCGGACAGATATTACAATGAGCAGTTCTTC. It encodes CASSSDRYYNEQFF.

Note on this clone: The germline gene is not matched at one end of the junction; a read error may be the cause. The rearrangement links TRBV11-2 to TRBJ2-7; tentatively, D is TRBD2 (5 bases). The CDR3 covers 12 residues. The germline CDR1 and CDR2 sequences are SGHAT and FQNNGV. CDR3 loop: CASSLAGAGVHF. CDR3 bases: TGTGCCAGCAGCTTAGCTGGCGCCGGGGTTCACTTC.

J is TRBJ2-7 and V is TRBV11-2; weak D call: TRBD1 (6 bases). Germline-derived CDR1 and CDR2 are SGHAT and FQNNGV. The CDR3 is made up of 13 amino acids. Trimming pared 5 bases from V and 5 bases from J, leaving 13 bases between. CDR3 bases: TGTGCCAGCAGCCCCCGGGCAGGGGACGAGCAGTACTTC. It encodes CASSPRAGDEQYF.

The chain is built from TRBV19 and TRBJ1-2, with 8 positions matching TRBD1. The CDR3 consists of 14 residues. Germline assignment: CDR1 LNHDA and CDR2 SQIVND (reference sequence). With V trimmed by 4 bases and J by 6 bases, 7 bases remained unmatched. CDR3 loop: CASSTTGQGHGYTF. CDR3 DNA sequence: TGTGCCAGTAGTACGACTGGACAGGGTCATGGCTACACCTTC. Combining the CDR3 with reference TRBV19 and TRBJ1-2 gives the whole variable domain DGGITQSPKYLFRKEGQNVTLSCEQNLNHDAMYWYRQDPGQGLRLIYYSQIVNDFQKGDIAEGYSVSREKKESFPLTVTSAQKNPTAFYLCASSTTGQGHGYTFGSGTRLTVV.

The chain combines TRBV9 with TRBJ1-2, with 12 bases aligning to TRBD1. The CDR3 has 15 amino acids. Germline CDR1 and CDR2: SGDLS and YYNGEE. With V trimmed by 3 bases and J by 4 bases, 4 bases remained unmatched. CDR3 region: CASSAGTGGGYGYTF. CDR3 nucleotide sequence: TGTGCCAGCAGCGCTGGGACAGGGGGCGGCTATGGCTACACCTTC.

V gene TRBV3-1 (or the pseudogene TRBV3-2) combines with J gene TRBJ2-5, with unresolved D. The CDR3 spans 16 residues. V gave up 1 base and J gave up 0 bases, with 12 bases separating them. Germline V CDR1 and CDR2: LGHDT, YNNKEL (reference sequence). The CDR3 DNA follows: TGTGCCAGCAGCCAAGTTCGTGAGGCGTACCAAGAGACCCAGTACTTC. This gives the protein CASSQVREAYQETQYF.

The chain has TRBV5-1 and TRBJ2-2; 9 nucleotides agree with TRBD2. Germline values: CDR1 SGHRS, CDR2 YFSETQ. This CDR3 is built from 15 residues. Trimming at V came to 6 bases and at J to 4 bases, leaving 7 bases not matched to a gene. For the CDR3, the DNA is TGCGCCAGCACCCAAGCGGGGGGTTTCACCGGGGAGCTGTTTTTT. Translating it yields CASTQAGGFTGELFF.

The chain employs TRBV5-6 and TRBJ2-2; TRBD1 matches at 9 bases. The CDR3 sequence is 17 residues long. Unmatched junction bases numbered 12, after V lost 3 bases and J lost 6 bases. Germline V gives CDR1 SGHDT, CDR2 YYEEEE. The CDR3 DNA reads as TGTGCCAGCAGCTCAGTGAACCCGGGACAGGGACCCGGGGAGCTGTTTTTT. Protein sequence: CASSSVNPGQGPGELFF.

The CDR3 region has the DNA TGCAGTGCTAGTTTTCGGGGGATGGGAAACACCATATATTTT. As protein: CSASFRGMGNTIYF. J is TRBJ1-3 and V is TRBV20-1; D perhaps matches TRBD1 (5 bases). Looked up from germline, CDR1 is DFQATT and CDR2 is SNEGSKA (reference sequence). This CDR3 contains 14 residues. V was clipped by 3 bases and J by 4 bases, with 13 bases between them.

In this sample, this clone turned up once. The genes are TRBV11-2 and TRBJ1-2, with TRBD1 as a possible D gene (5 bases). Deletions cut 8 bases from V and 3 bases from J, with 13 bases between. Germline V lookup: CDR1 SGHAT, CDR2 FQNNGV. The CDR3 is 13 residues long. CDR3 bases: TGTGCCAGCCGGGGGACGGTGGACTATGGCTACACCTTC. The encoded protein is CASRGTVDYGYTF. The whole variable domain, remainder taken from reference TRBV11-2 and TRBJ1-2, is EAGVAQSPRYKIIEKRQSVAFWCNPISGHATLYWYQQILGQGPKLLIQFQNNGVVDDSQLPKDRFSAERLKGVDSTLKIQPAKLEDSAVYLCASRGTVDYGYTFGSGTRLTVV.

The chain recombines TRBV12-3 or TRBV12-4 with TRBJ1-5; D is unresolved. V dropped 2 bases and J dropped 6 bases, with 8 bases sitting between them. This CDR3 contains 13 residues. Here the CDR3 reads CASSLLEGQPQHF. The CDR3, as DNA: TGTGCCAGCAGTTTATTGGAGGGTCAGCCCCAGCATTTT.